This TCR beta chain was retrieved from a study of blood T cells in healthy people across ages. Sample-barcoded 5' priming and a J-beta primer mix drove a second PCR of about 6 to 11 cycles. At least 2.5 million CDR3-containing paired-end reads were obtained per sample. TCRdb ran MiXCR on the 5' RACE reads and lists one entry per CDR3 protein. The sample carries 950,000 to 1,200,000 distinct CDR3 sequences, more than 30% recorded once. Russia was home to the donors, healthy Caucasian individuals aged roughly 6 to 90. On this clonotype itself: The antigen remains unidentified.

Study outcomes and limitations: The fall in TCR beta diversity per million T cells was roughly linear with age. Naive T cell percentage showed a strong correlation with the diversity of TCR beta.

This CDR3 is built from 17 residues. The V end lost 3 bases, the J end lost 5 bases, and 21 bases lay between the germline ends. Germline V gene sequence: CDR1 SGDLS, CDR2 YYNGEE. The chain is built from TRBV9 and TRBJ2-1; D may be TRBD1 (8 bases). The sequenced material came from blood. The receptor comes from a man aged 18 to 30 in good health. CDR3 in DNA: TGTGCCAGCAGCGACCCCCCCGACAGGGGAGGGAACAATGAGCAGTTCTTC. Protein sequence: CASSDPPDRGGNNEQFF.